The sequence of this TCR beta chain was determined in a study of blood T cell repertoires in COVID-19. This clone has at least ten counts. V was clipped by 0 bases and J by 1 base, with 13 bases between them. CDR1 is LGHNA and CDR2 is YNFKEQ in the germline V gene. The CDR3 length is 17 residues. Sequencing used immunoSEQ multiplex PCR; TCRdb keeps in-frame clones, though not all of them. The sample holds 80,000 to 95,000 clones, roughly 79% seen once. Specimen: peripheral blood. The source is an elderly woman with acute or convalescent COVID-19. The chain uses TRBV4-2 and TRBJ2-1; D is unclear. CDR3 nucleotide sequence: TGTGCCAGCAGCCAAGACCCCATGGTGAGGTCCTACAATGAGCAGTTCTTC. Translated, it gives CASSQDPMVRSYNEQFF.